Following are 13 T cell receptor beta chains from one sample sequenced in a study of PD-L1 blockade in urothelial cancer. Profiled with immunoSEQ multiplex PCR; TCRdb holds only in-frame clones, not every one. The table lists some 110,000 clones, approximately 90% of them singletons. The time point denotes: peripheral blood 6 weeks after treatment start. The sequencing here drew on PBMCs, taken around atezolizumab (anti-PD-L1) treatment. The receptors shown here come from a man in his sixties with urothelial cancer.

The chain couples TRBV6-1 to TRBJ1-1; the match to TRBD1 covers 7 bases. With 4 bases clipped from V and 3 bases from J, the junction kept 5 bases outside the gene matches. The CDR3 has 14 residues. Germline V gene lookup returns CDR1 MNHNS and CDR2 SASEGT. This CDR3 reads CASSVDRVDTEAFF. The DNA of the CDR3 is TGTGCCAGCAGTGTCGACAGGGTCGACACTGAAGCTTTCTTT.

The chain has TRBV6-5 and TRBJ2-5; TRBD2 might be the D (6 bases). The germline V gene encodes CDR1 MNHEY and CDR2 SVGAGI. Deletions cut 0 bases from V and 0 bases from J, with 11 bases between. The CDR3 covers 16 residues. CDR3 sequence (DNA): TGTGCCAGCAGTTACTCCCCCGGGGGAAACCAAGAGACCCAGTACTTC. This gives the protein CASSYSPGGNQETQYF.

CDR3 region: CASSLGSASGTQYF. The CDR3 region has the DNA TGTGCCAGCAGCCTTGGCTCGGCCTCGGGTACGCAGTATTTT. The chain joins TRBV7-6 to TRBJ2-3; D uncertain. Germline CDR1 SGHVS, CDR2 FNYEAQ. V lost 5 bases and J 8 bases, leaving 17 bases between the germline ends. The CDR3 spans 14 residues.

The chain recombines TRBV5-1 with TRBJ2-1, with TRBD2 matching 9 bases. The length of the CDR3 is 17 residues. Germline-derived CDR1 and CDR2 are SGHRS and YFSETQ. V was pared by 1 base and J by 1 base, with 6 bases of the junction left unmatched. The CDR3 loop reads CASSLTLTSGSYNEQFF. CDR3 in DNA: TGCGCCAGCAGCTTGACCTTAACTAGCGGGTCCTACAATGAGCAGTTCTTC.

The chain links TRBV28 to TRBJ1-2; no firm D call. V shed 7 bases and J shed 4 bases, with 16 bases lying between them. The CDR3 has 14 amino acids. Per germline, CDR1 MDHEN and CDR2 SYDVKM. The CDR3 nucleotides read TGTGCCAGCACTACTTATCCCAGCGCCTATGGCTACACCTTC. Translating it yields CASTTYPSAYGYTF.

This clone was counted once. V and J are TRBV30 and TRBJ1-1, with a weak D call TRBD1 (6 bases). The V end lost 3 bases, the J end lost 11 bases, and 25 bases lay between the germline ends. Germline V lookup: CDR1 GTSNPN, CDR2 SVGIG (reference sequence). This CDR3 has 15 amino acids. Written as DNA, the CDR3 is TGTGCCTGGAGGCCTCCCTCCGGGACAAGAGAGATGGCTTTCTTT. Its translation is CAWRPPSGTREMAFF.

The genes are TRBV27 and TRBJ2-7; TRBD1 is a possible D gene (6 bases). The CDR3 extends over 13 amino acids. Trimming shortened V by 3 bases and J by 4 bases, and 10 bases separated the two germline ends. From germline, CDR1 is MNHEY and CDR2 SMNVEV (reference sequence). CDR3 loop: CASSLYREYEQYF. The CDR3 region has the DNA TGTGCCAGCAGTTTGTACAGGGAATACGAGCAGTACTTC.

CDR3 region: CASSEGLAGVGTQYF. The CDR3 bases are TGTGCCAGCAGTGAAGGACTAGCGGGGGTGGGGACCCAGTACTTC. This rearrangement joins TRBV2 to TRBJ2-5, with 12 bases lining up with TRBD2. Trimming took 1 base from V and 7 from J; bases not matched to a gene: 4. The CDR3 totals 15 residues. Germline V gives CDR1 SNHLY, CDR2 FYNNEI. Complete variable domain (other parts from reference TRBV2 and TRBJ2-5): EPEVTQTPSHQVTQMGQEVILRCVPISNHLYFYWYRQILGQKVEFLVSFYNNEISEKSEIFDDQFSVERPDGSNFTLKIRSTKLEDSAMYFCASSEGLAGVGTQYFGPGTRLLVL.

The rearrangement uses TRBV19 and TRBJ2-1; D uncertain. This CDR3 has 11 residues. V lost 3 bases and J lost 8, with 5 bases in between. Looked up from germline, CDR1 is LNHDA and CDR2 is SQIVND (reference sequence). The chain's CDR3 is CASSMGDEQFF. CDR3 DNA sequence: TGTGCCAGTAGTATGGGCGATGAGCAGTTCTTC.

The chain uses TRBV5-1 and TRBJ1-3; D remains unclear. V lost 0 bases and J 2 bases, leaving 6 bases between the germline ends. This CDR3 has 14 residues. Germline CDR1 and CDR2: SGHRS and YFSETQ. CDR3 residues: CASSLGTPGNTIYF. The DNA for the CDR3 is TGCGCCAGCAGCTTGGGGACTCCTGGAAACACCATATATTTT.

This clone was counted a single time. The chain couples TRBV7-6 to TRBJ2-7, with TRBD1 matching 7 bases. In germline, CDR1 is SGHVS, CDR2 FNYEAQ. V was clipped by 4 bases and J by 6 bases; unmatched bases: 3. This CDR3 is built from 12 residues. CDR3 region: CASSSTGSEQYF. As DNA, the CDR3 is TGTGCCAGCAGCTCGACAGGGTCCGAGCAGTACTTC.

In this sample, this clone turned up a few times. This rearrangement joins TRBV5-1 to TRBJ1-1; possibly TRBD1 for D (6 bases). V lost 4 bases and J lost 6, with 13 bases in between. CDR3 length: 13 amino acids. Germline V gene sequence: CDR1 SGHRS, CDR2 YFSETQ. The CDR3 loop is CASSEQQGPEAFF. Here the CDR3 DNA reads TGCGCCAGCAGCGAACAACAGGGACCTGAAGCTTTCTTT.

This sequence joins TRBV6-5 and TRBJ2-7; D ambiguous. This CDR3 contains 13 residues. The germline gives CDR1 MNHEY, CDR2 SVGAGI. Trimming removed 6 bases from V and 1 base from J, with 10 bases in between. Here the CDR3 DNA reads TGTGCCAGCAGCCGCGGATCATCCTACGAGCAGTACTTC. The encoded protein is CASSRGSSYEQYF.